Here is one TCR beta chain with its context. Its antigen target is currently unknown. Per-base qualities were not stored, and no clone one base away is much larger. The sample originates from a study of blood T cells in healthy people across ages (dated by TCRdb to the mid-2010s). With regard to the full study: In model experiments, template switching captured about one uniquely barcoded TCR beta cDNA molecule for every two T cells. To track age-related changes in TCR beta repertoire diversity, the study relied on deep sequencing normalized with unique cDNA molecular identifiers. The donors were divided into four age groups: young (average approximately 16 years), middle-aged (approximately 41), aged (about 62) and long-lived (roughly 88). Two additional independent replicas of 1 million unique cDNA reads from the same blood draw were analyzed for two donors (one aged 18 to 30 and one aged 80 or older).

V ends up 4 bases short and J 8 bases short, with an unmatched junction base count of 13. CDR1 and CDR2, looked up from the germline V gene, are MGHRA and YSYEKL. Taken from cysteine to phenylalanine, the CDR3 has 15 residues. Only the CDR3 region is kept as DNA, spanning 45 bases read in frame from base 1. Paper-wide results and their limitations: A strong correlation was found between observed TCR beta diversity and the percentage of naive T cells measured by flow cytometry. Compared with the aged group, the long-lived group had more naive CD4+ T cells, fewer expanded clones and increased TCR diversity, suggesting age selection. Because profiling used bulk unsorted PBMCs, naive and antigen-experienced compartments could not be compared conclusively. As age increased, observed TCR beta diversity per million T cells dropped in a roughly linear way, and a significant reduction was already evident by age 40. Estimates of total diversity from one million sequenced T cells were regarded as lower bounds and underestimates. Because the CMV infection status of the donors was unknown, age-related changes in expanded clonotypes may potentially have been confounded.

The roughly 39 donors, aged 6 to 90 years, were systemically healthy Caucasian individuals from Russia. Each donor gave about 9.8 milliliters of peripheral blood, drawn into EDTA-treated Vacutainer tubes. Ficoll-Paque density-gradient centrifugation was used to isolate PBMCs, with at least 7 million per sample. Trizol reagent was used to extract total RNA from the PBMCs, yielding at least 5.5 micrograms per sample. For every donor, flow cytometry on a PBMC aliquot measured the percentage of naive CD45RAhigh/CD27high T cells. Library preparation employed 5' RACE. Reads for this sample came from an Illumina HiSeq 2500. A second PCR of roughly 7 to 11 cycles was performed with a sample-barcoded 5' primer and a J-beta primer mix. A unique molecular identifier was introduced onto each TCR beta cDNA molecule by a template-switch 5' adaptor carrying 12 random nucleotides. Each sample yielded at least 2.5 million CDR3-containing paired-end reads. All of the RNA was converted into first-strand cDNA using the Mint cDNA synthesis kit, with a TRBC-specific oligonucleotide serving as the primer. All cDNA was treated with uracil-DNA glycosylase and then went through a first 18-cycle PCR with the universal primers M1SS and BC2_uni_R. Under the source paper's analysis protocol: Each sample was normalized by randomly selecting 1 million high-quality reads, each carrying a distinct molecular identifier. Reads sharing molecular identifiers were discarded rather than binned into consensus sequences. MiTCR, set to a Q25 quality threshold and the strictest error-elimination algorithm, was used for CDR3 identification, clonotype clustering and error correction. A nonparametric unseen species model with Euler transformation was used to estimate a lower bound on total TCR beta diversity. TCRdb reran the public reads through fastp at Q25 and MiXCR, keeping productive beta chains. A single entry per CDR3 protein holds the most common genes and DNA from its merged rows. What appears here as the V and J calls and clone size reflects TCRdb's work, not the paper's. This sample gives around 800,000 distinct CDR3 sequences in total; under 30% of them show up just once. The biggest ten clones account for about 3% of the sample.

The same specimen was also included in a second study, on T cells of mothers and their children. Drawing on the second study: Nine systemically healthy Caucasian individuals served as donors, namely three mothers together with their six children. cDNA synthesis used all of the extracted RNA, with about 1.5 ug of RNA in each 15 ul reaction. In the second PCR, sample barcodes and 2-4 random nucleotides were introduced via the M1S primer. More than 8.5 million TCR beta CDR3 reads were obtained from each mother, and some 3.3 million reads were obtained from each child. Thymic selection similarly shapes TCR recombination output in related and unrelated pairs, with minor effect from inherited differences. Related mother-child pairs always showed normalized repertoire overlap that was slightly higher than in unrelated mother-child pairs, though the difference was never significant. With a sensitivity of 90 to 100 clones per million clonotypes, no persistent microchimeric T cell clones were detected. To look for features that set related mother-child pairs apart from unrelated individuals, the researchers ran deep NGS to compare the TCR beta repertoires of mothers and children. The mean age was roughly 44 +/- 4 years for the mothers and around 10 +/- 4 years for the children. After adapters were ligated using NEBNext reagents, the libraries underwent 100+100 nt paired-end sequencing on an Illumina HiSeq 2000. Mother and child libraries were prepared a month apart and sequenced in separate runs to prevent cross-contamination. For each donor, somewhere between about 450,000 and 2,100,000 distinct TCR beta clonotypes were identified. Naive TCR beta clonotypes were estimated from low-frequency clonotypes matched to each donor's FACS-determined naive share, without sorting.

Sequencing used blood. The TCR was taken from a boy aged 5 to 17 in good health. This chain is built from TRBV4-1 and TRBJ1-2, with TRBD1 matching 7 junction bases. DNA sequence: TGCGCCAGCAGCCCCATAGGCAGGCAGGGGGGAGGCTACACCTTC. Its translation is CASSPIGRQGGGYTF.